Shown below are 14 T cell receptor beta chains from a single sample sequenced in a study of OX40 agonist ivuxolimab in advanced cancers. Method: immunoSEQ multiplex PCR; TCRdb's copy keeps in-frame clones and lacks some. Here the sample spans more than 85,000 clones, roughly 83% being singletons. The specimen comprised CD4+ or CD8+ T cells sorted from blood, sampled in a trial of the OX40 agonist ivuxolimab. These receptors were taken from an adult with an advanced solid tumor such as melanoma, head and neck, liver or kidney cancer.

V gene TRBV6-6 combines with J gene TRBJ1-4; D is perhaps TRBD1 (6 bases). CDR1 and CDR2 from the germline V gene are MNHNY and SVGAGI (reference sequence). V lost 9 bases to trimming and J lost 4 bases, with 15 bases between them. This CDR3 is 14 amino acids long. For the CDR3, the DNA is TGTGCCAGTGAGGGGGGGCGTCGTAATGAAAAACTGTTTTTT. It yields the protein CASEGGRRNEKLFF.

This chain uses TRBV11-2 with TRBJ1-6; D remains ambiguous. CDR1 is SGHAT and CDR2 is FQNNGV in the germline V gene. V lost 2 bases to trimming and J lost 5 bases, with 13 bases between them. This CDR3 region has 16 residues. This chain's CDR3 is CASSLTAESNNSPLHF. CDR3 in DNA: TGTGCCAGCAGCTTAACGGCGGAAAGCAATAATTCACCCCTCCACTTT.

The chain couples TRBV2 to TRBJ1-2; D gene ambiguous. With 4 bases removed from V and 6 bases from J, the gap between germline ends came to 15 bases. The CDR3 consists of 14 residues. Germline lookup yields CDR1 SNHLY and CDR2 FYNNEI. CDR3 residues: CASSAGARGNGYTF. The DNA for the CDR3 is TGTGCCAGCAGTGCGGGAGCGAGAGGCAATGGCTACACCTTC.

J is TRBJ2-3 and V is TRBV5-1; no definite D call. The CDR3 has 13 amino acids. The V gene lost 1 base and the J gene lost 1 base, with 4 bases spanning the gap. Germline loops: CDR1 SGHRS, CDR2 YFSETQ. CDR3 loop: CASSLQGTDTQYF. Here the CDR3 DNA reads TGCGCCAGCAGCTTGCAGGGCACAGATACGCAGTATTTT. Filled out from reference TRBV5-1 and TRBJ2-3, the complete variable domain reads KAGVTQTPRYLIKTRGQQVTLSCSPISGHRSVSWYQQTPGQGLQFLFEYFSETQRNKGNFPGRFSGRQFSNSRSEMNVSTLELGDSALYLCASSLQGTDTQYFGPGTRLTVL.

The rearrangement uses TRBV4-3 and TRBJ1-6; 10 bases align to TRBD1. V lost 4 bases to trimming and J lost 0 bases; unmatched junction nucleotides: 12. Germline V lookup: CDR1 LGHNA, CDR2 YSLEER. The CDR3 covers 20 residues. The CDR3 sequence: CASSRRDRGLVGSYNSPLHF. The CDR3 DNA follows: TGCGCCAGCAGCCGCAGGGACAGGGGTTTAGTGGGCTCCTATAATTCACCCCTCCACTTT.

The chain employs TRBV6-9 and TRBJ1-5; no reliable D call. Trimming cost V 4 bases and J 0 bases, with 7 bases left between them. The CDR3 consists of 14 residues. Germline V gene data show CDR1 as MNHGY and CDR2 as SVAAGI. The CDR3 here is CASSLGYSNQPQHF. The CDR3 DNA reads TGTGCCAGCAGTTTGGGGTATAGCAATCAGCCCCAGCATTTT.

V gene TRBV19 combines with J gene TRBJ2-1; no clear D. Germline V CDR1 and CDR2: LNHDA, SQIVND (reference sequence). This CDR3 contains 13 residues. The germline V and J ends were trimmed by 6 bases and 5 bases, with 11 bases remaining between them. This chain's CDR3 is CASSLVGDNEQFF. CDR3 nucleotides: TGTGCCAGTAGCCTGGTTGGAGACAATGAGCAGTTCTTC.

The genes are TRBV6-5 and TRBJ1-4; D is uncertain. The V gene's germline CDR1 is MNHEY and CDR2 SVGAGI. This CDR3 has 14 residues. The V end lost 6 bases, the J end lost 13 bases, and 21 bases lay between the germline ends. The CDR3 sequence is CASRPPGGQERLFF. The DNA of the CDR3 is TGTGCCAGCAGGCCCCCCGGAGGGCAAGAACGACTGTTTTTT.

The chain links TRBV10-2 to TRBJ2-1; TRBD1 matches at 7 bases. The trim removed 6 bases at V and 4 bases at J, leaving 6 bases unmatched. This CDR3 has 14 amino acids. Germline V CDR1 and CDR2: WSHSY, SAAADI. The CDR3 DNA reads as TGCGCCAGCAGAAGGACAGGAAAGTACAATGAGCAGTTCTTC. Translating it yields CASRRTGKYNEQFF.

The table lists this clone with a count of one. This chain connects TRBV20-1 to TRBJ2-5; D gene unclear. Trimming removed 0 bases from V and 9 bases from J, with 8 bases in between. Germline V gene data show CDR1 as DFQATT and CDR2 as SNEGSKA (reference sequence). This CDR3 comprises 11 residues. The CDR3 DNA reads TGCAGTGCTAGAGACCAAGGGTCCCAGTACTTC. Translation: CSARDQGSQYF.

This clone was observed once. The chain has TRBV28 and TRBJ1-1; D remains unclear. The germline V and J ends were trimmed by 2 bases and 0 bases, with 13 bases remaining between them. The CDR3 is 16 amino acids. Per the germline V gene, CDR1 is MDHEN and CDR2 is SYDVKM. The CDR3 DNA follows: TGTGCCAGCAGTTTAAGAGAGGTCATATTGAACACTGAAGCTTTCTTT. Its protein is CASSLREVILNTEAFF.

The genes are TRBV6-1 and TRBJ2-7; 9 positions match TRBD2. Germline V CDR1 and CDR2: MNHNS, SASEGT. Trimming at V came to 3 bases and at J to 2 bases, leaving 5 bases not matched to a gene. The CDR3 runs to 15 residues. This CDR3 is CASSEGGGGPYEQYF. The CDR3 DNA sequence: TGTGCCAGCAGTGAGGGCGGGGGGGGCCCCTACGAGCAGTACTTC.

This chain connects TRBV9 to TRBJ1-3, with D perhaps TRBD1 (6 bases). The V gene's germline CDR1 is SGDLS and CDR2 YYNGEE. CDR3 length: 18 residues. Trimming cost V 3 bases and J 2 bases, with 21 bases left between them. CDR3 bases: TGTGCCAGCAGCGCCCTTCCCGGGGCAGGGGAAGCTGGAAACACCATATATTTT. Protein: CASSALPGAGEAGNTIYF.

The V gene is TRBV5-1, the J gene TRBJ1-1; D gene unclear. The V end lost 2 bases, the J end lost 7 bases, and 9 bases lay between the germline ends. This CDR3 spans 12 amino acids. Per germline, CDR1 SGHRS and CDR2 YFSETQ. CDR3 loop: CASSLLGYEAFF. CDR3 nucleotide sequence: TGCGCCAGCAGCTTACTGGGGTATGAAGCTTTCTTT.